Sequencing of this T cell receptor beta chain was carried out in a study of glioma-infiltrating T cells. Using RNA template, CDR3s of TCR alpha and beta were amplified with iRepertoire arm-PCR. Tissue mRNA or PBMC total RNA, about 85-400 ng, went into one-step reverse transcription and amplification. Using its own MiXCR run on the multiplex PCR reads, TCRdb lists one record per CDR3 protein. In the table there are roughly 190,000 distinct CDR3 sequences, more than 25% of which are singletons. Note on this clonotype: The antigen is unknown.

Whole-study results and caveats: Above-expected tissue-blood divergence occurred in all gliomas, most in low-grade ones. Only very few CDR3 sequences appeared in both tissue and blood.

The sequencing sample was made of glioma tissue, nonneoplastic brain tissue, or PBMCs (not recorded which). This TCR derives from a human donor with low-grade glioma or glioblastoma, undergoing nonglioma brain surgery, or in good health (not recorded which).

CDR3 nucleotide sequence: TGCAGTGCCATAGGACTAGCGACAGTTCCGGGATCCTACGAGCAGTACTTC. Translating gives CSAIGLATVPGSYEQYF. The chain employs TRBV20-1 and TRBJ2-7; TRBD2 aligns across 9 bases. This CDR3 is 17 amino acids long. After removal of 6 bases from V and 1 base from J, the junction contained 16 bases not matched to a gene. CDR1 DFQATT and CDR2 SNEGSKA come from the germline V gene (reference sequence).